The 21 T cell receptor beta chains presented below share a single source sample, sequenced in a study of T cells in Graves' hyperthyroidism and ophthalmopathy. There were TCR beta CDR3 regions amplified from RNA transcripts. A set of HTBI primers served as the primers for a first-round RT-PCR of the TCR CDR3. From the multiplex PCR reads, TCRdb called clonotypes with MiXCR, one entry per CDR3 protein. This repertoire shows about 53,000 distinct CDR3 sequences, around 48% found once; its top ten account for around 12%. Sequencing was carried out using blood. The receptors were sampled from a young woman with Graves' ophthalmopathy.

This chain joins TRBV20-1 and TRBJ2-2; no definite D call. The CDR3 length is 14 residues. Germline values: CDR1 DFQATT, CDR2 SNEGSKA (reference sequence). Trimming stripped 6 bases from V and 2 bases from J, with 13 bases between. Here the CDR3 reads CSARTPGNTGELFF. In DNA form, the CDR3 reads TGCAGTGCGCGGACCCCTGGAAACACCGGGGAGCTGTTTTTT.

The table lists this clonotype with many counts. The chain joins TRBV20-1 to TRBJ2-7; 13 nucleotides line up with TRBD2. In germline, CDR1 is DFQATT, CDR2 SNEGSKA (reference sequence). The V gene end was trimmed by 6 bases and the J gene end by 7 bases; junction bases not matched to a gene: 12. The CDR3 runs 15 residues. CDR3 sequence (DNA): TGCAGTGCCCCGAAACTAGCGGGAGGGCTAGGTGAGCAGTACTTC. Translated: CSAPKLAGGLGEQYF.

This clonotype has ten or more counts. The rearrangement links TRBV28 to TRBJ1-2; D perhaps matches TRBD1 (5 bases). Trimming stripped 5 bases from V and 8 bases from J, with 12 bases between. CDR3 size: 12 residues. From germline, CDR1 is MDHEN and CDR2 SYDVKM. CDR3 coding DNA: TGTGCCAGCAGTCTCCAGGGCTGGGGCTACACCTTC. This encodes CASSLQGWGYTF.

This clonotype was detected ten times or more. This chain uses TRBV4-2 with TRBJ2-7, with TRBD2 matching over 9 bases. Germline assignment: CDR1 LGHNA and CDR2 YNFKEQ. The CDR3 has 16 amino acids. V was clipped by 2 bases and J by 5 bases; unmatched bases: 10. This CDR3 is CASSQNPAGGLNEQYF. CDR3 coding DNA: TGTGCCAGCAGCCAAAACCCCGCGGGGGGGTTAAACGAGCAGTACTTC.

Notes on this clonotype: This CDR3 fails to terminate in the conserved phenylalanine or tryptophan, so it likely reflects a read error. Because the CDR3's place on the DNA is in doubt, the DNA is left out and the CDR3 is given as listed by TCRdb. The chain couples TRBV10-3 to TRBJ1-6. Germline V gene data show CDR1 as ENHRY and CDR2 as SYGVKD. Termini included, the CDR3 measures 14 amino acids. The CDR3 loop is CAISETSGRPSTEV.

In its sample, this clonotype was seen once. The conserved closing phenylalanine or tryptophan is absent in this CDR3, likely reflecting a read error. The chain carries TRBV20-1 and TRBJ2-1; TRBD2 matches 8 bases. Germline loops: CDR1 DFQATT, CDR2 SNEGSKA (reference sequence). CDR3 length equals 15 residues. CDR3: CSARSGRGTYKEQFC. DNA for the CDR3: TGCAGTGCAAGGAGCGGGAGAGGGACCTACAAGGAGCAGTTCTGC.

This clonotype was counted at least ten times. V usage is TRBV28 and J usage is TRBJ1-5; D gene unclear. Deletions cut 5 bases from V and 5 bases from J, with 7 bases between. This CDR3 region has 12 residues. Germline V gene sequence: CDR1 MDHEN, CDR2 SYDVKM. CDR3 in DNA: TGTGCCAGCAGTGACCAGGATCAGCCCCAGCATTTT. This codes for CASSDQDQPQHF.

The rearrangement joins TRBV4-1 to TRBJ1-1; 8 bases are a match to TRBD1. CDR3 length: 15 residues. Looked up from germline, CDR1 is MGHRA and CDR2 is YSYEKL. V was pared by 4 bases and J by 1 base, with 5 bases of the junction left unmatched. The CDR3 reads CASSPGTGENTEAFF. CDR3 nucleotides: TGCGCCAGCAGCCCTGGGACAGGAGAGAACACTGAAGCTTTCTTT.

V usage is TRBV2 and J usage is TRBJ2-1; 10 bases agree with TRBD2. Trimming removed 8 bases from V and 8 bases from J; junction bases left unmatched: 6. The germline V gene encodes CDR1 SNHLY and CDR2 FYNNEI. CDR3 length: 13 residues. The CDR3 DNA reads as TGTGCCAGCGCCGCTAGCGGGAGCTATGAGCAGTTCTTC. Protein sequence: CASAASGSYEQFF.

The CDR3 spells CASSLSKAGTSTYGYTF. The CDR3 DNA reads as TGTGCCAGCAGTTTATCGAAGGCCGGGACATCTACTTATGGCTACACCTTC. The V gene is TRBV27, the J gene TRBJ1-2, with a possible D match to TRBD1 (6 bases). The germline V and J ends were trimmed by 0 bases and 5 bases, with 19 bases remaining between them. CDR1 is MNHEY and CDR2 is SMNVEV in the germline V gene (reference sequence). The CDR3 runs 17 residues.

J is TRBJ2-5 and V is TRBV20-1; D might be TRBD1 or TRBD2, each matching 6 bases. The CDR3 extends over 15 amino acids. The V and J ends lost 0 bases and 4 bases respectively, with 15 bases between them. Germline values: CDR1 DFQATT, CDR2 SNEGSKA (reference sequence). The CDR3 DNA reads as TGCAGTGCTAGAGATTCGGGGGCAGGGTTAGAGACCCAGTACTTC. The encoded protein is CSARDSGAGLETQYF.

This clonotype was counted ten times or more. The chain employs TRBV12-3 or TRBV12-4 and TRBJ1-1, with D tentatively TRBD1 (6 bases). Trimming pared 6 bases from V and 7 bases from J, leaving 9 bases between. The CDR3 runs 11 residues. In DNA form, the CDR3 reads TGTGCCAGCAGACAGGGTTTTGAAGCTTTCTTT. Residues: CASRQGFEAFF.

The V call is TRBV14, the J call TRBJ2-2; no clear D gene. The ends were cut back, 0 bases at V and 9 bases at J, with 11 bases in the middle. The CDR3 covers 14 residues. Germline values: CDR1 SGHDN, CDR2 FVKESK. The DNA of the CDR3 is TGTGCCAGCAGCCAAGAAAGCTGGGCGAGGGAGCTGTTTTTT. Encoded protein: CASSQESWARELFF.

Ten or more counts support this clonotype. The rearrangement links TRBV20-1 to TRBJ1-5; D uncertain. This CDR3 has 14 amino acids. Trimming stripped 0 bases from V and 0 bases from J, with 6 bases between. The V gene's germline CDR1 is DFQATT and CDR2 SNEGSKA (reference sequence). The chain's CDR3 is CSARESVSNQPQHF. The CDR3 nucleotides are TGCAGTGCTAGAGAGTCAGTTAGCAATCAGCCCCAGCATTTT.

This clonotype was seen ten or more times. This chain joins TRBV7-6 and TRBJ1-1; a weak D match, TRBD1 (5 bases). Per germline, CDR1 SGHVS and CDR2 FNYEAQ. The germline V and J ends were trimmed by 2 bases and 6 bases, with 16 bases remaining between them. This CDR3 is 15 amino acids long. The CDR3 reads CASSLTWDRRSEAFF. CDR3 in DNA: TGTGCCAGCAGCTTAACTTGGGACCGCAGGTCTGAAGCTTTCTTT.

A word on this clonotype: Given the absence of the conserved phenylalanine or tryptophan at the CDR3 end, a read error is likely. The DNA is left out, because the CDR3 cannot be placed on it with certainty; the CDR3 is given as TCRdb lists it. J is TRBJ2-1 and V is TRBV20-1; the listed D gene, TRBD2, was not tested against the DNA. The CDR3 is 11 residues long, counting both termini. Germline CDR1 is DFQATT and CDR2 is SNEGSKA (reference sequence). This chain's CDR3 is CRGHIKQEGPL.

This clonotype was observed at least ten times. V usage is TRBV4-1 and J usage is TRBJ2-7; possibly TRBD2 for D (5 bases). Germline assignment: CDR1 MGHRA and CDR2 YSYEKL. Trimming pared 0 bases from V and 3 bases from J, leaving 18 bases between. CDR3 length: 17 residues. This CDR3 is CASSQDLGGLDDYEQYF. Here the CDR3 DNA reads TGCGCCAGCAGCCAAGATCTGGGCGGACTTGACGACTACGAGCAGTACTTC.

The chain joins TRBV5-4 to TRBJ2-3; TRBD2 matches 8 bases. Germline V gene data show CDR1 as SGHNT and CDR2 as YYREEE (reference sequence). CDR3 length: 14 residues. CDR3 amino acids: CASRPAGETDTQYF. CDR3 DNA: TGTGCTAGTAGACCAGCGGGAGAAACAGATACGCAGTATTTT.

The table lists this clonotype with many counts. The V gene is TRBV20-1, the J gene TRBJ1-1, with 7 bases matching TRBD1. Germline-derived CDR1 and CDR2 are DFQATT and SNEGSKA (reference sequence). Germline trimming cut 3 bases from V and 0 bases from J; bases unmatched to any gene: 4. CDR3 length equals 14 residues. The CDR3 reads CSARGTVVNTEAFF. The CDR3, as DNA: TGCAGTGCTAGGGGGACAGTCGTGAACACTGAAGCTTTCTTT.

Many counts were recorded for this clonotype. The V and J genes are TRBV28 and TRBJ1-2; D uncertain. CDR3 length equals 13 residues. The V end lost 6 bases, the J end lost 5 bases, and 13 bases lay between the germline ends. Germline V gene sequence: CDR1 MDHEN, CDR2 SYDVKM. The CDR3 bases are TGTGCCAGCAGCTCCTACAGCCAGTATGGCTACACCTTC. It is translated as CASSSYSQYGYTF.

This chain links TRBV19 with TRBJ2-3; 11 bases agree with TRBD2. CDR1 is LNHDA and CDR2 is SQIVND in the germline V gene (reference sequence). J lost 11 bases, V lost 5 bases, and 24 bases had no gene match. CDR3 length: 19 amino acids. The CDR3 bases are TGTGCCAGTAGTGGGGGGGCTAGCGGGAGGCCGTCCACGGAAGTTGGGCAGTATTTT. Translated: CASSGGASGRPSTEVGQYF.